The 21 T cell receptor beta chains presented below share a single source sample, sequenced in a study of identical twins. TCRdb called the 5' RACE reads again in MiXCR, with one record for every CDR3 protein. The data contain 1.5 million to 2 million distinct CDR3 sequences, less than 35% of them singletons. Sequencing used cord blood. All receptors derive from a newborn girl in good health.

This clonotype appeared many times. This rearrangement joins TRBV29-1 to TRBJ2-7; TRBD1 is a possible D gene (5 bases). V lost 4 bases and J 0 bases, leaving 16 bases between the germline ends. The V gene's germline CDR1 is SQVTM and CDR2 ANQGSEA. The CDR3 is 15 amino acids. CDR3 nucleotide sequence: TGCAGCGTTGCCACTCTCGTGGGGCCCTCCTACGAGCAGTACTTC. Translating gives CSVATLVGPSYEQYF.

This chain joins TRBV29-1 and TRBJ1-2, with a possible D match to TRBD1 (6 bases). Trimming left V 0 bases short and J 3 bases short, with 14 bases between. The length of the CDR3 is 15 residues. Germline CDR1 reads SQVTM; CDR2 reads ANQGSEA. The CDR3 bases are TGCAGCGTTGAAGATCGCGCACAGGGTGACTATGGCTACACCTTC. Protein: CSVEDRAQGDYGYTF.

This clonotype has a handful of counts. The genes are TRBV19 and TRBJ2-3; D is undetermined. Trimming removed 4 bases from V and 5 bases from J, with 7 bases in between. The CDR3 has 12 amino acids. CDR1 is LNHDA, CDR2 SQIVND, per germline (reference sequence). CDR3 bases: TGTGCCAGTAGTAGAAGGAAAGATACGCAGTATTTT. It yields the protein CASSRRKDTQYF.

In its sample, this clonotype was seen a few times. The J gene is TRBJ2-7, the V gene TRBV2, with TRBD1 identical over 8 bases. CDR3 length equals 16 residues. The V gene's germline CDR1 is SNHLY and CDR2 FYNNEI. Trimming cost V 2 bases and J 1 base; bases outside gene matches: 7. The CDR3 reads CASSERMRQGSYEQYF. CDR3 coding DNA: TGTGCCAGCAGTGAAAGGATGAGACAGGGGTCCTACGAGCAGTACTTC.

This clonotype was observed many times. V is TRBV6-5 and J is TRBJ2-3; D unresolved. The germline V gene has CDR1 MNHEY and CDR2 SVGAGI. V was trimmed by 2 bases and J by 8 bases, leaving 11 bases between them. This CDR3 has 13 residues. The CDR3 DNA follows: TGTGCCAGCAGTTACGGCACCCGGAGTACGCAGTATTTT. It specifies CASSYGTRSTQYF.

The genes are TRBV7-6 and TRBJ2-3; the D is unclear. Looked up from germline, CDR1 is SGHVS and CDR2 is FNYEAQ. The CDR3 sequence is 13 residues long. Trimming removed 1 base at V and 6 bases at J, with 8 bases between. The CDR3 here is CASSLGSMDTQYF. In DNA form, the CDR3 reads TGTGCCAGCAGCTTAGGATCGATGGATACGCAGTATTTT.

In DNA, the CDR3 is TGTGCCAGCAGCCAAGATTTCGGGTTTGTGGATGAGCAGTTCTTC. Translated: CASSQDFGFVDEQFF. The chain recombines TRBV3-1 with TRBJ2-1, with D uncertain. This CDR3 spans 15 amino acids. Trimming cost V 0 bases and J 8 bases, with 14 bases left between them. In germline, CDR1 is LGHDT, CDR2 YNNKEL (reference sequence).

This clonotype was counted ten times or more. The chain couples TRBV9 to TRBJ2-3; D may correspond to TRBD1 or TRBD2 (5 bases each). CDR3 size: 13 residues. Trimming left V 9 bases short and J 9 bases short, with 20 bases between. Germline CDR1 is SGDLS and CDR2 is YYNGEE. CDR3 sequence: CAMLEGDKGTQYF. The CDR3 nucleotides read TGTGCCATGTTAGAGGGAGATAAGGGGACGCAGTATTTT.

In this sample, this clonotype turned up many times. The chain recombines TRBV5-1 with TRBJ2-3; the D gene is possibly TRBD1 (6 bases). This CDR3 is 17 amino acids long. Trimming took 0 bases from V and 2 from J, leaving 16 bases between them. Germline V lookup: CDR1 SGHRS, CDR2 YFSETQ. The CDR3 sequence is CASSLGPSGQFTDTQYF. Here the CDR3 DNA reads TGCGCCAGCAGCTTGGGCCCCTCGGGACAATTCACAGATACGCAGTATTTT.

The V call is TRBV4-2, the J call TRBJ2-3, with 9 bases lining up with TRBD1. The ends lost 3 bases at V and 5 bases at J; junction bases unmatched: 9. CDR3 length equals 16 residues. CDR1 is LGHNA and CDR2 is YNFKEQ in the germline V gene. Written as DNA, the CDR3 is TGTGCCAGCAGCCAGGAACAGGGGGCGCAGGGAGATACGCAGTATTTT. Translation: CASSQEQGAQGDTQYF.

This clonotype was seen more than once but under ten times. The chain links TRBV5-1 to TRBJ1-2; no clear D. This CDR3 contains 14 residues. CDR1 SGHRS and CDR2 YFSETQ come from the germline V gene. V was trimmed by 2 bases and J by 6 bases, leaving 14 bases between them. The CDR3, as DNA: TGCGCCAGCAGCTTCCACCCCATTAGGGATGGCTACACCTTC. This encodes CASSFHPIRDGYTF.

This rearrangement joins TRBV28 to TRBJ2-7; D unclear. CDR3 length equals 13 residues. Per germline, CDR1 MDHEN and CDR2 SYDVKM. V lost 8 bases and J 4 bases, leaving 15 bases between the germline ends. The CDR3 loop reads CASLSLPGYEQYF. The CDR3 bases are TGTGCCAGCCTATCTCTGCCGGGTTACGAGCAGTACTTC.

V is TRBV20-1 and J is TRBJ1-2, with 9 bases that match TRBD1. Trimming at V came to 6 bases and at J to 4 bases, leaving 9 bases not matched to a gene. Germline CDR1 reads DFQATT; CDR2 reads SNEGSKA (reference sequence). The CDR3 contains 14 residues. CDR3 sequence reads: CSAEQGAEGYGYTF. CDR3 DNA sequence: TGCAGTGCCGAACAGGGGGCGGAGGGCTATGGCTACACCTTC.

In its sample, this clonotype was seen a few times. The chain uses TRBV27 and TRBJ2-7; TRBD1 aligns across 8 bases. There are 14 residues in the CDR3. The ends lost 8 bases at V and 2 bases at J; junction bases unmatched: 8. Germline V gene lookup returns CDR1 MNHEY and CDR2 SMNVEV (reference sequence). The CDR3 DNA reads as TGTGCCAGCCTCAAGTTGGACAGGGCCTACGAGCAGTACTTC. Its protein is CASLKLDRAYEQYF.

The rearrangement uses TRBV6-1 and TRBJ2-7; tentatively, D is TRBD1 or TRBD2 (5 bases each). The CDR3 has 14 residues. Per germline, CDR1 MNHNS and CDR2 SASEGT. V was pared by 5 bases and J by 3 bases, with 14 bases between. CDR3 in DNA: TGTGCCAGCAGTAGACCCCGGGGCCTCTACGAGCAGTACTTC. Translation gives CASSRPRGLYEQYF.

The chain links TRBV19 to TRBJ1-2; D may be TRBD1 (6 bases). Germline CDR1 LNHDA, CDR2 SQIVND (reference sequence). This CDR3 is 15 amino acids long. Between the trimmed V and J ends, which lost 1 base and 4 bases, there was a span of 13 bases. The CDR3 DNA reads as TGTGCCAGTAGTATAGCCCGCGGGGGCGGCTATGGCTACACCTTC. Its protein product is CASSIARGGGYGYTF.

This chain connects TRBV4-1 to TRBJ2-3; TRBD2 agrees at 7 bases. V trimming: 6 bases; J trimming: 2 bases; junction bases outside the gene matches: 8. In germline, CDR1 is MGHRA, CDR2 YSYEKL. The CDR3 runs 15 residues. In DNA form, the CDR3 reads TGCGCCAGCAGTCGACTAGCTGTCAACACAGATACGCAGTATTTT. Translated, it gives CASSRLAVNTDTQYF.

This clonotype was picked up a small number of times. The chain joins TRBV20-1 to TRBJ1-2, with TRBD1 matching over 8 bases. V dropped 2 bases and J dropped 13; count of bases not matched to a gene: 3. The CDR3 runs 10 residues. Germline V CDR1 and CDR2: DFQATT, SNEGSKA (reference sequence). CDR3 residues: CSARFTGGTF. The CDR3 coding sequence is TGCAGTGCTAGATTCACAGGGGGCACCTTC.

The V and J genes are TRBV6-1 and TRBJ2-7; D not resolved. Per germline, CDR1 MNHNS and CDR2 SASEGT. This CDR3 comprises 15 residues. With 7 bases removed from V and 0 bases from J, the gap between germline ends came to 16 bases. DNA of the CDR3: TGTGCCAGCACCCCAAGGCCACGGGCCTCCTACGAGCAGTACTTC. The encoded protein is CASTPRPRASYEQYF.

This clonotype has a handful of counts. The chain carries TRBV27 and TRBJ2-2, with D perhaps being TRBD1 or TRBD2 (5 bases each). The CDR3 covers 17 residues. Looked up from germline, CDR1 is MNHEY and CDR2 is SMNVEV (reference sequence). V lost 5 bases to trimming and J lost 2 bases, with 18 bases between them. The CDR3 nucleotides are TGTGCCAGCAGTCCTAGAGGGACCCCCCCTAACACCGGGGAGCTGTTTTTT. This gives the protein CASSPRGTPPNTGELFF.

This clonotype was found a few times. CDR3 region: CASSKPRGYGYTF. CDR3 in DNA: TGTGCCAGCAGCAAACCGAGGGGATATGGCTACACCTTC. The chain carries TRBV21-1 and TRBJ1-2; TRBD1, the D gene given by the table, was not confirmed from the DNA. TRBV21-1 is a pseudogene segment. This CDR3 spans 13 amino acids.